A single sample is the source of the 3 T cell receptor beta chains below, sequenced in a study of T cells after yellow fever vaccination. TCRdb reanalysed the 5' RACE reads using MiXCR and keeps one entry per CDR3 protein. The sample lists around 300,000 distinct CDR3 sequences, about 4% occurring once. The source material was PBMCs, sampled 5 days after the yellow fever booster vaccination. Receptors originate from a man aged 18-30 years who received the YFV17D yellow fever vaccine.

This clonotype was detected many times. The chain combines TRBV5-1 with TRBJ2-3; D is possibly TRBD2 (5 bases). Germline CDR1 and CDR2: SGHRS and YFSETQ. V was pared by 1 base and J by 1 base, with 10 bases between. This CDR3 is 15 amino acids long. The CDR3 DNA reads as TGCGCCAGCAGCTTGTTCCACGGGGGCACAGATACGCAGTATTTT. It encodes CASSLFHGGTDTQYF.

The rearrangement joins TRBV4-1 to TRBJ2-1; 9 nucleotides agree with TRBD1. The ends lost 2 bases at V and 10 bases at J; junction bases unmatched: 3. Germline CDR1 reads MGHRA; CDR2 reads YSYEKL. The CDR3 contains 13 residues. The CDR3 coding sequence is TGCGCCAGCAGCCAACATGGACAGGGGGAGCAGTTCTTC. Protein sequence: CASSQHGQGEQFF.

This sequence joins TRBV6-6 and TRBJ1-2, with TRBD1 as a possible D gene (5 bases). The CDR3 has 14 amino acids. Trimming cost V 0 bases and J 6 bases, with 11 bases left between them. CDR1 and CDR2 from the germline V gene are MNHNY and SVGAGI (reference sequence). The chain's CDR3 is CASSYSGQTHGYTF. Here the CDR3 DNA reads TGTGCCAGCAGTTACTCGGGGCAGACTCATGGCTACACCTTC.